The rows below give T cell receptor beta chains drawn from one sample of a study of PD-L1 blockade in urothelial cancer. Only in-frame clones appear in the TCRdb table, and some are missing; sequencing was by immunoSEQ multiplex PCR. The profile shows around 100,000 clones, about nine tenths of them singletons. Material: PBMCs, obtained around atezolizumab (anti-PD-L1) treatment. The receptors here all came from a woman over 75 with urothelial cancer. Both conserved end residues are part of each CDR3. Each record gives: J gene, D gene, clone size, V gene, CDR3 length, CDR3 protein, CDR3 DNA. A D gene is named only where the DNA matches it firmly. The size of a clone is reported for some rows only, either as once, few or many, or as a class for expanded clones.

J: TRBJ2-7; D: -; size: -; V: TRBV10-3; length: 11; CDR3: CATGQTHEQYF; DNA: TGTGCCACCGGACAGACCCACGAGCAGTACTTC
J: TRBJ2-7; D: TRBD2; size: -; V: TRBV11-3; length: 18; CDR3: CASSSTTSGRGASYEQYF; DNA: TGTGCCAGCAGCTCCACGACTAGCGGGAGAGGAGCGTCCTACGAGCAGTACTTC
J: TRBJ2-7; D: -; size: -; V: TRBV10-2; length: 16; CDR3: CASSEVVGRDAYEQYF; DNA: TGCGCCAGCAGTGAGGTCGTGGGGCGGGACGCCTACGAGCAGTACTTC
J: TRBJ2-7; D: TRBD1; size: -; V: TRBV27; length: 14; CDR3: CASSLRGQDYEQYF; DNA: TGTGCCAGCAGTCTCAGGGGACAGGATTACGAGCAGTACTTC
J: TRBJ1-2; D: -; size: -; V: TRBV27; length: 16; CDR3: CASSSLRTDFSGGYTF; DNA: TGTGCCAGCAGCTCCCTTCGTACGGATTTCTCGGGTGGCTACACCTTC
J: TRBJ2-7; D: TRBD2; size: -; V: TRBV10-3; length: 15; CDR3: CAISEGSGRAYEQYF; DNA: TGTGCCATCAGTGAGGGGAGCGGGAGAGCCTACGAGCAGTACTTC
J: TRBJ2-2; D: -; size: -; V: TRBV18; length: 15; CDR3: CASSPPSGRTGELFF; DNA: TGTGCCAGCTCACCACCGTCAGGGAGGACCGGGGAGCTGTTTTTT
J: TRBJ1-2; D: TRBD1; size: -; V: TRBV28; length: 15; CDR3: CASSFGGQGGYGYTF; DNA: TGTGCCAGCAGTTTTGGTGGGCAGGGGGGTTATGGCTACACCTTC
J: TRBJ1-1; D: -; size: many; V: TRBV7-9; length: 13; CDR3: CASSRRDVAEAFF; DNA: TGTGCCAGCAGTCGCAGGGATGTAGCTGAAGCTTTCTTT
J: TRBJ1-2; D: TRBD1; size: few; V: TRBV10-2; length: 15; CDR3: CASSPGTGTGYGYTF; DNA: TGCGCCAGCAGTCCTGGGACAGGGACAGGCTATGGCTACACCTTC
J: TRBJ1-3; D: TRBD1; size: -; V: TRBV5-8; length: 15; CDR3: CASSFRQGAGNTIYF; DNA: TGTGCCAGCAGCTTCAGGCAGGGGGCTGGAAACACCATATATTTT
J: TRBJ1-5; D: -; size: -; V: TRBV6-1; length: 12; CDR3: CASSNTGTSQHF; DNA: TGTGCCAGCAGTAACACCGGGACTAGCCAGCATTTT
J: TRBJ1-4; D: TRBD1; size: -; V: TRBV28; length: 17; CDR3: CASKQNRGSGINEKLFF; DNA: TGTGCCAGCAAGCAGAACAGGGGGTCTGGAATAAATGAAAAACTGTTTTTT
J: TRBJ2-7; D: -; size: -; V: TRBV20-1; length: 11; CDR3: CSADPTTEQYF; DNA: TGCAGTGCTGACCCCACTACGGAGCAGTACTTC
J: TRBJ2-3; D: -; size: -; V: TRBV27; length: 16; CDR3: CASSLNGKPGGDTQYF; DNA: TGTGCCAGCAGTTTGAACGGGAAACCCGGGGGAGATACGCAGTATTTT
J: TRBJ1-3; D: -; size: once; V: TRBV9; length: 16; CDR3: CASSPQGSSSGNTIYF; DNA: TGTGCCAGCAGCCCGCAGGGATCTAGCTCTGGAAACACCATATATTTT
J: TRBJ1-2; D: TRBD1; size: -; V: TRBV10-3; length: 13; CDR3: CASMTGTGHGYTF; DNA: TGTGCCAGCATGACCGGGACAGGGCATGGCTACACCTTC
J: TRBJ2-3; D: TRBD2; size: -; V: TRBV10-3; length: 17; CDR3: CAITRTSLGLRGDTQYF; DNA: TGTGCCATCACCAGGACTAGCTTGGGGCTGAGGGGAGATACGCAGTATTTT
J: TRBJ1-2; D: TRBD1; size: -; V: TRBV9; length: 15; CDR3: CASSLRTGVNYGYTF; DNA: TGTGCCAGCAGCCTTCGGACAGGGGTTAACTATGGCTACACCTTC
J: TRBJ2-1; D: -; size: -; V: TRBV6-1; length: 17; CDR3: CASSEYSGISSYNEQFF; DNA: TGTGCCAGCAGTGAATACTCCGGGATCAGCTCCTACAATGAGCAGTTCTTC
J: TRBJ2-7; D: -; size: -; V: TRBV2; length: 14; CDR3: CASSPSTRIYEQYF; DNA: TGTGCCAGCAGTCCCTCCACTAGGATCTACGAGCAGTACTTC
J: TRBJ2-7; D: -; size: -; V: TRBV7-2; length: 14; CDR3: CASSLGRLSYEQYF; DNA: TGTGCCAGCAGCTTAGGGAGGCTCTCCTACGAGCAGTACTTC
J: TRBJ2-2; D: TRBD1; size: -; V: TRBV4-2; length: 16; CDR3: CASSPRRQGNTGELFF; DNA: TGTGCCAGCAGCCCTAGACGACAGGGGAACACCGGGGAGCTGTTTTTT
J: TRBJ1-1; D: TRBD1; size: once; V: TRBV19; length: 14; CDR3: CASSADRTRTEAFF; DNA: TGTGCCAGTAGTGCGGACAGGACGCGCACTGAAGCTTTCTTT
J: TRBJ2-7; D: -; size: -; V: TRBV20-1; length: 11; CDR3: CSASREREQYF; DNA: TGCAGTGCTAGTAGGGAGCGCGAGCAGTACTTC
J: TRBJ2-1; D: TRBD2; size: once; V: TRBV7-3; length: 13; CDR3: CASSPGLADEQFF; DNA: TGTGCCAGCAGCCCCGGACTAGCGGATGAGCAGTTCTTC
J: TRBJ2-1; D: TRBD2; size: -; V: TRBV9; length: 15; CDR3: CASSVGLADNNEQFF; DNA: TGTGCCAGCAGCGTGGGACTAGCGGACAACAATGAGCAGTTCTTC
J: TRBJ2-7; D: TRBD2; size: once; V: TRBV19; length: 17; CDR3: CASSIGAGGPLTYEQYF; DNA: TGTGCCAGTAGTATAGGAGCGGGAGGGCCGTTAACCTACGAGCAGTACTTC
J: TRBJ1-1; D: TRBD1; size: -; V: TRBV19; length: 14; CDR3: CASSTDRGRTEAFF; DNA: TGTGCCAGTAGTACTGACAGGGGAAGGACTGAAGCTTTCTTT
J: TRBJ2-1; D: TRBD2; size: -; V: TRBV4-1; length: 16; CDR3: CASSQTFSGRYNEQFF; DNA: TGCGCCAGCAGCCAAACGTTCAGCGGGAGGTACAATGAGCAGTTCTTC